This T cell receptor (beta chain) was found in a study of OX40 agonist ivuxolimab in advanced cancers. Regarding the complete study: Ivuxolimab was an agonistic, fully human IgG2 monoclonal antibody directed against OX40 (CD134), a costimulatory receptor. Intravenous ivuxolimab was administered to patients every 2 weeks at six dose levels: 0.01, 0.1, 0.3, 1.5, 3 and 10 mg/kg. Of the approximately 50 dose-escalation patients, hepatocellular carcinoma was present in approximately 20, melanoma in roughly 15, renal cell carcinoma in 9 and head and neck cancer in 9. In the dose-escalation cohort, roughly 80% of patients were male, and the mean age was approximately 60 years, with a range of 23 to 79. Prior anti-PD-1, anti-PD-L1 or anti-CTLA-4 therapy was permitted, and 35% to 40% of dose-escalation patients had received checkpoint inhibitors. Three dose-escalation patients achieved partial responses, one with hepatocellular carcinoma and two with cutaneous melanoma. Peripheral TCRbeta sequencing was intended to test whether TCR sequence diversity was altered and clonal T-cell expansion was caused by ivuxolimab. The monotherapy dose-escalation portion (N ≈ 50 patients) of the phase I ivuxolimab trial is reported in the paper.

Patients with a history of autoimmune disease or receiving systemic immunosuppression were excluded from the trial. In every dose cohort, peripheral blood was drawn for TCR sequencing at baseline, cycle 4 day 1, and cycle 7 day 1. Samples came from an open-label, multicenter, first-in-human phase I dose-escalation trial of ivuxolimab. Adults with locally advanced or metastatic head and neck squamous cell, hepatocellular, melanoma or renal cell carcinoma were enrolled in the trial. Before TCR sequencing, CD4+ T cells and CD8+ T cells from peripheral blood were sorted into separate populations. From the cysteine up to the phenylalanine, the CDR3 has a length of 14 residues. Solely the CDR3 DNA is kept, with 42 bases framed from the first base. Per the germline V gene, SNHLY is the CDR1 and FYNNEI is the CDR2. Relative to germline, V is missing 8 bases and J is missing 6 bases, with 11 bases of the junction outside any gene match.

Genomic DNA was extracted from sorted cells for sequencing of the TCRbeta CDR3 region. TCRbeta CDR3 regions were sequenced using the immunoSEQ Assay. TCRdb carries this immuneACCESS record with in-frame sequences only. Its versions omit some clonotypes, under half of them owing to an unresolved V gene in the studies checked, with the rest unexplained. This sample lists roughly 70,000 clones; about 86% were detected once. The top ten clones comprise 2% to 2.5% of the sample. General findings and caveats noted by the study authors: In the 0.1-3.0 mg/kg groups, partial responders were among the patients with the lowest normalized peripheral clonal expansion, particularly in CD8+ T cells. The antigen specificity of the clonally expanded peripheral T cells was not determined. After ivuxolimab, CD8+ T cells had more expanded clones than CD4+ T cells on average. Low levels of normalized T-cell clonal expansion were also seen in some patients who did not respond. At doses of 0.1 to 3.0 mg/kg, clonal expansion of both CD4+ and CD8+ blood T cells was observed from baseline to week 6.

This clone came up once. The antigen it binds to is not known. Nothing much larger sits one base from this clone, and base qualities are not available. The sequence was collected from an adult with an advanced solid tumor such as melanoma, head and neck, liver or kidney cancer. The receptor chain draws on TRBV2 and TRBJ2-7, with 9 bases aligning to TRBD2. Sequenced here: CD4+ or CD8+ T cells sorted from blood, sampled in a trial of the OX40 agonist ivuxolimab. CDR3 protein: CASLRREGRTEQYF. The nucleotides are TGTGCCAGCCTCAGGCGGGAGGGCCGTACCGAGCAGTACTTC. The entire variable domain, with the stretches around the CDR3 drawn from the reference TRBV2 and TRBJ2-7 proteins, is EPEVTQTPSHQVTQMGQEVILRCVPISNHLYFYWYRQILGQKVEFLVSFYNNEISEKSEIFDDQFSVERPDGSNFTLKIRSTKLEDSAMYFCASLRREGRTEQYFGPGTRLTVT.